The entry that follows covers one T cell receptor beta chain sequence. This sample is part of a study of blood T cell repertoires in COVID-19. In the study overall: Spain, Italy and the United States supplied samples that represented acute and convalescent COVID-19.

Deletions cut 6 bases from V and 2 bases from J, with 14 bases between. The CDR3 spans 15 residues. Germline V gives CDR1 LNHDA, CDR2 SQIVND (reference sequence). Original analysis: Estimated nucleated cell counts came from reference gene primer amplification. Here immunoSEQ multiplex PCR was the method, and the copy in TCRdb shows in-frame clones only, minus some. V and J calls and clone size are copied from that table; D and trimming were computed from the DNA. The data contain roughly 170,000 clones, approximately 84% of them seen just once; the ten biggest clones take up around 7.6%. This receptor was obtained from a man aged 35-49 years who had recovered from COVID-19. The sample consisted of peripheral blood. The J gene is TRBJ1-5, the V gene TRBV19, with no clear D. Here the CDR3 reads CASRPIDRGNQPQHF. CDR3 sequence (DNA): TGTGCCAGTAGGCCTATAGACCGGGGCAATCAGCCCCAGCATTTT.